This T cell receptor beta chain derives from a study of blood T cell repertoires in COVID-19. Study details: The samples span acute and convalescent COVID-19 from the United States, Italy and Spain.

Original processing notes: From reference gene primer amplification, estimates of nucleated cell counts were derived. Sequencing was performed with immunoSEQ multiplex PCR; in TCRdb, only in-frame clones are kept and a portion is missing. The DNA was the basis for D and trimming; V, J and clone size are from that table. The sample includes almost 300,000 clones, nearly 90% of them seen just once. This CDR3 is built from 14 residues. Germline CDR1 and CDR2: KGHSH and LQKENI. V lost 2 bases to trimming and J lost 4 bases, with 11 bases between them. The chain couples TRBV18 to TRBJ1-1; D is undetermined. The sequencing sample was made of peripheral blood. This receptor was identified in a young woman with COVID-19, enrolled during active disease. CDR3 amino acids: CASSPVPVGTEAFF. CDR3 DNA: TGTGCCAGCTCACCAGTTCCAGTTGGCACTGAAGCTTTCTTT.